This T cell receptor beta chain came from a study of Ad26.COV2.S vaccination and SARS-CoV-2 variants. Noted treatment: around 19 received Ad26.COV2.S at low or high dose, single or two shots; about 5 received placebo; per-sample allocation not given. The samples date from day 63 after the first vaccine or placebo injection. Sequencing was performed with immunoSEQ multiplex PCR; in TCRdb, only in-frame clones are kept and a portion is missing. The table lists around 450,000 clones, over 75% of them singletons. This clone was found once. Antigen unknown. The study, taken as a whole, reports: Vaccine recipients showed a spike-specific TCR breadth that was higher than in placebo recipients.

The TCR sequence derives from a person aged 18 to 65 who received the Ad26.COV2.S COVID-19 vaccine or a placebo. The input for sequencing was peripheral blood, taken in a trial of Ad26.COV2.S vaccine versus placebo.

CDR3 nucleotides: TGCGCCAGCAGCCAGGGGACTAGCGGGAGTCAGTCGGAGACCCAGTACTTC. Its translation: CASSQGTSGSQSETQYF. The chain is built from TRBV4-1 and TRBJ2-5; 14 bases are a match to TRBD2. The germline V gene has CDR1 MGHRA and CDR2 YSYEKL. Losses at the gene ends were 3 bases for V and 5 bases for J; bases not matched to a gene: 8. This CDR3 has 17 amino acids.